Each of the 22 T cell receptor beta chains below was sequenced from the same sample in a study of CD8 T cells in ankylosing spondylitis. Their antigens remain unidentified. General observations from the study: In ankylosing spondylitis blood, a motif of roughly eight highly homologous TCR beta variants appeared characteristic.

TCRdb reanalysed the 5' RACE reads using MiXCR and keeps one entry per CDR3 protein. Of about 800,000 distinct CDR3 sequences in the sample, 12% were seen once. Sequencing was carried out using blood, either unsorted or a sorted T cell fraction (not recorded which). The source is a male donor with ankylosing spondylitis.

This chain connects TRBV5-1 to TRBJ2-3; TRBD1 agrees at 8 bases. CDR1 is SGHRS, CDR2 YFSETQ, per germline. The CDR3 length is 15 residues. The V segment lost 6 bases and the J segment 4 bases; nucleotides outside the gene matches: 10. The DNA for the CDR3 is TGCGCCAGCACGCCCAGACAGGGGTTCGCAGATACGCAGTATTTT. Translated: CASTPRQGFADTQYF.

The chain uses TRBV5-1 and TRBJ2-1, with D maybe TRBD2 (6 bases). The V gene lost 4 bases and the J gene lost 2 bases, with 13 bases spanning the gap. CDR1 and CDR2 (germline): SGHRS, YFSETQ. This CDR3 has 15 residues. The CDR3 region is CASSIGGSPYNEQFF. Written as DNA, the CDR3 is TGCGCCAGCAGCATTGGGGGGAGTCCCTACAATGAGCAGTTCTTC. Combining the CDR3 with reference TRBV5-1 and TRBJ2-1 gives the whole variable domain KAGVTQTPRYLIKTRGQQVTLSCSPISGHRSVSWYQQTPGQGLQFLFEYFSETQRNKGNFPGRFSGRQFSNSRSEMNVSTLELGDSALYLCASSIGGSPYNEQFFGPGTRLTVL.

V gene TRBV20-1 combines with J gene TRBJ2-3; D is possibly TRBD1 or TRBD2 (6 bases each). From germline, CDR1 is DFQATT and CDR2 SNEGSKA (reference sequence). The ends were cut back, 6 bases at V and 0 bases at J, with 13 bases in the middle. The CDR3 covers 14 residues. CDR3 in DNA: TGCAGTGCAAACCCGGGGGCTAGCACAGATACGCAGTATTTT. Encoded protein: CSANPGASTDTQYF.

J is TRBJ2-1 and V is TRBV28; D remains ambiguous. With 2 bases removed from V and 4 bases from J, the gap between germline ends came to 12 bases. Germline CDR1 is MDHEN and CDR2 is SYDVKM. This CDR3 is built from 15 residues. The CDR3 reads CASSLAPVEYNEQFF. The CDR3 region has the DNA TGTGCCAGCAGTTTAGCCCCTGTAGAATACAATGAGCAGTTCTTC.

This chain joins TRBV20-1 and TRBJ1-1; D might be TRBD1 (5 bases). Germline CDR1 reads DFQATT; CDR2 reads SNEGSKA (reference sequence). V was cut by 6 bases and J by 1 base, with 12 bases left in between. CDR3 length: 13 residues. The CDR3 protein is CSATIDRNTEAFF. CDR3 coding DNA: TGCAGTGCCACCATCGACAGGAACACTGAAGCTTTCTTT.

The chain is built from TRBV6-5 and TRBJ1-5; D is ambiguous. V dropped 2 bases and J dropped 6 bases, with 14 bases sitting between them. From germline, CDR1 is MNHEY and CDR2 SVGAGI. The CDR3 is 15 amino acids. CDR3 protein: CASSYPHLWPQPQHF. The CDR3 nucleotides read TGTGCCAGCAGTTACCCGCATCTATGGCCTCAGCCCCAGCATTTT.

A few counts support this clonotype. V and J are TRBV20-1 and TRBJ1-2; D unresolved. V lost 0 bases and J 3 bases, leaving 5 bases between the germline ends. This CDR3 has 12 amino acids. The germline CDR1 and CDR2 sequences are DFQATT and SNEGSKA (reference sequence). The CDR3 DNA reads TGCAGTGCTAGAGAGGCCGACTATGGCTACACCTTC. This codes for CSAREADYGYTF.

This clonotype was detected only a few times. V and J are TRBV20-1 and TRBJ1-1, with D perhaps matching TRBD1 (6 bases). The germline V gene encodes CDR1 DFQATT and CDR2 SNEGSKA (reference sequence). V was cut by 2 bases and J by 5 bases, with 12 bases left in between. The CDR3 extends over 13 amino acids. The CDR3 protein is CSARYRRGTEAFF. CDR3 sequence (DNA): TGCAGTGCTAGATATCGCAGGGGTACTGAAGCTTTCTTT.

This clonotype was observed at least ten times. The J gene is TRBJ2-7, the V gene TRBV9, with 7 nucleotides matching TRBD1. This CDR3 region has 15 residues. J lost 6 bases, V lost 0 bases, and 9 bases had no gene match. Germline CDR1 is SGDLS and CDR2 is YYNGEE. The CDR3 nucleotides are TGTGCCAGCAGCGTAGCAGGAGACAGGGATGGCGAGCAGTACTTC. Protein sequence: CASSVAGDRDGEQYF.

The chain joins TRBV20-1 to TRBJ1-1; unclear D gene. CDR1 DFQATT and CDR2 SNEGSKA come from the germline V gene (reference sequence). V shed 1 base and J shed 3 bases, with 9 bases lying between them. The CDR3 has 13 amino acids. The CDR3 DNA sequence: TGCAGTGCTAGAGGAGACCTGTACACTGAAGCTTTCTTT. Residues: CSARGDLYTEAFF.

This clonotype was seen ten or more times. The chain couples TRBV12-3 or TRBV12-4 to TRBJ1-3; a weak D match, TRBD1 (6 bases). V lost 6 bases, J lost 4 bases, and 13 bases lay in between. The CDR3 totals 14 residues. Here the CDR3 DNA reads TGTGCCAGCAGACATGACAGGAGAGGAAACACCATATATTTT. This sequence encodes CASRHDRRGNTIYF.

This chain uses TRBV10-3 with TRBJ2-5, with 8 nucleotides matching TRBD2. V was clipped by 0 bases and J by 5 bases; unmatched bases: 2. The CDR3 extends over 14 amino acids. Germline V gene lookup returns CDR1 ENHRY and CDR2 SYGVKD. The CDR3 bases are TGTGCCATCAGTGAGTCAATAGCGGGGGAGACCCAGTACTTC. Translation gives CAISESIAGETQYF.

The chain joins TRBV18 to TRBJ2-2; D may be TRBD2 (5 bases). Germline values: CDR1 KGHSH, CDR2 LQKENI. V gave up 5 bases and J gave up 1 base, with 14 bases separating them. This CDR3 is 16 amino acids long. The CDR3 sequence is CASSARTGLNTGELFF. The CDR3 region has the DNA TGTGCCAGCTCAGCGAGAACCGGACTGAACACCGGGGAGCTGTTTTTT. The full variable domain, its missing parts supplied by reference TRBV18 and TRBJ2-2, is NAGVMQNPRHLVRRRGQEARLRCSPMKGHSHVYWYRQLPEEGLKFMVYLQKENIIDESGMPKERFSAEFPKEGPSILRIQQVVRGDSAAYFCASSARTGLNTGELFFGEGSRLTVL.

This clonotype showed up many times. This rearrangement joins TRBV15 to TRBJ1-1, with D unclear. CDR1 is LNHNV, CDR2 YYDKDF, per germline (reference sequence). The CDR3 is made up of 13 amino acids. Trimming stripped 0 bases from V and 1 base from J, with 3 bases between. The CDR3 coding sequence is TGTGCCACCAGCAGAGAAGGGAACACTGAAGCTTTCTTT. This encodes CATSREGNTEAFF. Combining the CDR3 with reference TRBV15 and TRBJ1-1 gives the whole variable domain DAMVIQNPRYQVTQFGKPVTLSCSQTLNHNVMYWYQQKSSQAPKLLFHYYDKDFNNEADTPDNFQSRRPNTSFCFLDIRSPGLGDTAMYLCATSREGNTEAFFGQGTRLTVV.

This clonotype was seen at least ten times. The gene calls are TRBV20-1 and TRBJ2-7, with D maybe TRBD2 (6 bases). Germline V gives CDR1 DFQATT, CDR2 SNEGSKA (reference sequence). Trimming removed 2 bases at V and 6 bases at J, with 11 bases between. This CDR3 comprises 12 residues. CDR3 in amino acids: CSARTLAGEQYF. Here the CDR3 DNA reads TGCAGTGCTAGAACACTAGCAGGCGAGCAGTACTTC.

V usage is TRBV15 and J usage is TRBJ2-2; D not certain. V was trimmed by 3 bases and J by 3 bases, leaving 11 bases between them. Germline lookup yields CDR1 LNHNV and CDR2 YYDKDF (reference sequence). This CDR3 region has 15 residues. The CDR3 loop is CATSSAVVHTGELFF. In DNA form, the CDR3 reads TGTGCCACCAGCAGCGCCGTGGTCCACACCGGGGAGCTGTTTTTT.

This clonotype came up many times. The J gene is TRBJ2-7, the V gene TRBV3-1, with D uncertain. This CDR3 is 12 amino acids long. Germline assignment: CDR1 LGHDT and CDR2 YNNKEL (reference sequence). Trimming took off 0 bases at V and 6 bases at J, with 6 bases between the two ends. DNA of the CDR3: TGTGCCAGCAGCCAAGACATCCGCGAGCAGTACTTC. This encodes CASSQDIREQYF.

This rearrangement joins TRBV20-1 to TRBJ1-1; TRBD1 might be the D (5 bases). The V gene's germline CDR1 is DFQATT and CDR2 SNEGSKA (reference sequence). The CDR3 has 14 residues. Trimming took off 1 base at V and 7 bases at J, with 16 bases between the two ends. CDR3 coding DNA: TGCAGTGCTAGAGTTGCAGGCCCCGGGGGTGAAGCTTTCTTT. This translates into CSARVAGPGGEAFF.

The chain is built from TRBV20-1 and TRBJ2-4; 7 nucleotides match TRBD1. Looked up from germline, CDR1 is DFQATT and CDR2 is SNEGSKA (reference sequence). V was clipped by 3 bases and J by 4 bases; unmatched bases: 3. The CDR3 covers 13 residues. The CDR3 loop reads CSARGTEKNIQYF. For the CDR3, the DNA is TGCAGTGCTAGGGGGACAGAGAAAAACATTCAGTACTTC.

This clonotype was seen many times. The V gene is TRBV10-3, the J gene TRBJ2-3; D uncertain. V shed 3 bases and J shed 2 bases, with 9 bases lying between them. Germline V gene sequence: CDR1 ENHRY, CDR2 SYGVKD. The length of the CDR3 is 14 residues. CDR3 DNA: TGTGCCATCAGTGAATCCCGCTACACAGATACGCAGTATTTT. Amino acids: CAISESRYTDTQYF.

The gene calls are TRBV4-2 and TRBJ2-3; 14 bases are shared with TRBD2. The V gene end was trimmed by 4 bases and the J gene end by 7 bases; junction bases not matched to a gene: 7. CDR3 length: 16 residues. Per germline, CDR1 LGHNA and CDR2 YNFKEQ. Here the CDR3 reads CASSPTSGRAKYTQYF. CDR3 sequence (DNA): TGTGCCAGCAGCCCGACTAGCGGGAGGGCTAAATATACGCAGTATTTT.

This clonotype was counted many times. V gene TRBV7-2 combines with J gene TRBJ2-1; D is perhaps TRBD1 (5 bases). V was pared by 6 bases and J by 6 bases, with 12 bases between. The CDR3 runs 13 residues. The germline V gene has CDR1 SGHTA and CDR2 FQGNSA. The CDR3 nucleotides read TGTGCCAGCAGTCATGACAGAGCCAATGAGCAGTTCTTC. This sequence encodes CASSHDRANEQFF.